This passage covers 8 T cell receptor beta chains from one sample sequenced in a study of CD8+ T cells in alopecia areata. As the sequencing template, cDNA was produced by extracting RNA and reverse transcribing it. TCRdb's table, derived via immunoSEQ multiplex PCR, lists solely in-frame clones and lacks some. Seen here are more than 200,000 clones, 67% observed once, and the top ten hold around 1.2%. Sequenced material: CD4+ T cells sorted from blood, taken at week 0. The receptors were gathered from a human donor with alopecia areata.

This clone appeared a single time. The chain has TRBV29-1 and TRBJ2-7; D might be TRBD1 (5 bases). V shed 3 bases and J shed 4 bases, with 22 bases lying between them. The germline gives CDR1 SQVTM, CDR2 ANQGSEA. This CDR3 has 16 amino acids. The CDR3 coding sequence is TGCAGCGTTGACCGTTGGGTGGCAGGGAAGGGATACGAGCAGTACTTC. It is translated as CSVDRWVAGKGYEQYF.

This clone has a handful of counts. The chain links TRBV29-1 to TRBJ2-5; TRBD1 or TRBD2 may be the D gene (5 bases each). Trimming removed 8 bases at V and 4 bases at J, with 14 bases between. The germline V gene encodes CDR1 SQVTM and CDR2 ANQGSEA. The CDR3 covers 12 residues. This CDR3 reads CSLRAGTETQYF. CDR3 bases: TGCAGCTTGCGGGCAGGGACAGAGACCCAGTACTTC.

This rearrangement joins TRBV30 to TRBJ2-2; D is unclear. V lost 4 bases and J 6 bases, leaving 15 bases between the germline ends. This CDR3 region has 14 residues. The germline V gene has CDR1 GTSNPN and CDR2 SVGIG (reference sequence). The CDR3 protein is CAWTELETAGELFF. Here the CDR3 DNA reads TGTGCCTGGACCGAACTTGAGACGGCCGGGGAGCTGTTTTTT.

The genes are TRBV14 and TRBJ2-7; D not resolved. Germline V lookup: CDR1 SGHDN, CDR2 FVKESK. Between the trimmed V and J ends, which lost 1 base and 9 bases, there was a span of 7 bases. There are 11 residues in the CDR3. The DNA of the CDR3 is TGTGCCAGCAGCCAAGGAGCTAGGCAGTACTTC. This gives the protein CASSQGARQYF.

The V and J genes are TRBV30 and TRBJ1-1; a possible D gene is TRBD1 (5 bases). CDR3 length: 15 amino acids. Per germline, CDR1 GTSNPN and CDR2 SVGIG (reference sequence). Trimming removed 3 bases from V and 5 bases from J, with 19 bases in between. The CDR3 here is CAWSPSGLRGTEAFF. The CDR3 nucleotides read TGTGCCTGGAGCCCCTCAGGGCTAAGAGGGACTGAAGCTTTCTTT.

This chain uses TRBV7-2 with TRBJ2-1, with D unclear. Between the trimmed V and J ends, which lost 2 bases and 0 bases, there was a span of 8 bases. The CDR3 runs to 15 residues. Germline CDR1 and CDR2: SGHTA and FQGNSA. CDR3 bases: TGTGCCAGCAGCTTAATGGTTGGCTCCTACAATGAGCAGTTCTTC. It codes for CASSLMVGSYNEQFF.

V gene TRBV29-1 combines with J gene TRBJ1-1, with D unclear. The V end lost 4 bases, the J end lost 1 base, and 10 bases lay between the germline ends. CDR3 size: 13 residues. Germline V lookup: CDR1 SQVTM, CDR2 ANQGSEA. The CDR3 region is CSVAFRPNTEAFF. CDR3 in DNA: TGCAGCGTTGCGTTTAGGCCGAACACTGAAGCTTTCTTT.

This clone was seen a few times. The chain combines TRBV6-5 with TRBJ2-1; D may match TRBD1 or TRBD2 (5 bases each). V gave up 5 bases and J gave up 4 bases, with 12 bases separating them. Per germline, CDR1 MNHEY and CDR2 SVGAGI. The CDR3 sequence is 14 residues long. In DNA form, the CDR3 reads TGTGCCAGCAGTCAGGGAGATTGGTACAATGAGCAGTTCTTC. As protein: CASSQGDWYNEQFF.